A selection of T cell receptor beta chains follows, all from one sample in a study of long-term antiretroviral therapy in people with HIV. Libraries were prepared by immunoSEQ multiplex PCR; TCRdb keeps only in-frame clonotypes and omits some of them. Of about 30,000 clones in the sample, about 85% are singletons; the top ten hold approximately 8%. Sequencing used unsorted PBMCs, obtained 3 years after starting antiretroviral therapy. These receptors were taken from a man aged 35-49 years with HIV. Each CDR3 is given with its conserved first and last residue. The order of the fields is V gene, D gene, clone size, J gene, CDR3 DNA, CDR3 protein. D genes are given only for firm matches. Rows give clone size only sometimes, using once, few, many, or a class for an expanded clone.

>TRBV29-1|TRBD2|-|TRBJ2-5
TGCAGCGTTGTCCCCGGGACTAGGGGTGAGACCCAGTACTTC
CSVVPGTRGETQYF
>TRBV5-1|TRBD1|-|TRBJ1-3
TGCGCCAGCAGCAAAACAGGGGGCTCTGGAAACACCATATATTTT
CASSKTGGSGNTIYF
>TRBV25-1|-|-|TRBJ1-6
TGTGCCAGCAGAGGGATCTTCCTCCACTTT
CASRGIFLHF
>TRBV4-2|TRBD2|-|TRBJ2-7
TGTGCCAGCAGGCACAAGTATTTCGGGACTAGCGGAACCTACGAGCAGTACTTC
CASRHKYFGTSGTYEQYF
>TRBV5-4|-|-|TRBJ1-2
TGTGCCAGCAGCTTGGAGTCTAACTATGGCTACACCTTC
CASSLESNYGYTF
>TRBV19|TRBD1|-|TRBJ2-2
TGTGCCAGTAGTATACTTCTGCGGACAGGGGGCAACACCGGGGAGCTGTTTTTT
CASSILLRTGGNTGELFF
>TRBV5-1|TRBD2|few|TRBJ2-7
TGCGCCAGCAGCCGTGGGACTACGAATGCCTACGAGCAGTACTTC
CASSRGTTNAYEQYF
>TRBV7-9|TRBD2|-|TRBJ2-5
TGTGCCAGCAGCCATGGACTAGCGGGGCTGCAAGAGACCCAGTACTTC
CASSHGLAGLQETQYF
>TRBV9|-|-|TRBJ2-6
TGTGCCAGCAGCTCCAGCTCTGGGGCCAACGTCCTGACTTTC
CASSSSSGANVLTF
>TRBV2|TRBD1|-|TRBJ2-1
TGTGCCAGCAGTGATGTTGGGACAGGGGTATACAATGAGCAGTTCTTC
CASSDVGTGVYNEQFF
>TRBV11-3|-|few|TRBJ1-5
TGTGCCAGCAGCTTCTCTAGCAATCAGCCCCAGCATTTT
CASSFSSNQPQHF
>TRBV15|-|-|TRBJ1-5
TGTGCCACCAGCACGCACCCGAGTACGGGCAATCAGCCCCAGCATTTT
CATSTHPSTGNQPQHF
>TRBV2|-|-|TRBJ2-3
TGTGCCAGTCAGGGTGAGGATACGCAGTATTTT
CASQGEDTQYF
>TRBV6-5|-|-|TRBJ1-2
TGTGCCAGCAGTTTGAACAGGGACCCCGGTTATGGCTACACCTTC
CASSLNRDPGYGYTF
>TRBV6-1|-|-|TRBJ2-3
TGTGCCAGCAGTGAACCCAACCTTGATGGCACAGATACGCAGTATTTT
CASSEPNLDGTDTQYF
>TRBV6-5|-|-|TRBJ2-3
TGTGCCAGCAGTCCCGGGACGTCGCAGTATTTT
CASSPGTSQYF
>TRBV5-6|TRBD2|-|TRBJ2-1
TGTGCCAGCAGCTTGGTGGGACTAGCGGGCAATGAGCAGTTCTTC
CASSLVGLAGNEQFF
>TRBV6-1|-|few|TRBJ2-2
TGTGCCAGCAGTCAAGGCGGCGGGGAGCTGTTTTTT
CASSQGGGELFF
>TRBV7-9|TRBD2|-|TRBJ2-1
TGTGCCAGCAGTTTACAGACTAGCGGGGGGGCTCGGTACAATGAGCAGTTCTTC
CASSLQTSGGARYNEQFF
>TRBV7-8|TRBD1|-|TRBJ1-5
TGTGCCAGCAGCTTAGCGGACAGGGTTAGCAATCAGCCCCAGCATTTT
CASSLADRVSNQPQHF
>TRBV5-6|-|-|TRBJ2-7
TGTGCCAGCAGCTTGGACGTCCACGAGCAGTACTTC
CASSLDVHEQYF
>TRBV2|TRBD1|-|TRBJ2-1
TGTGCCAGCAGTGAATATAAGGGGGCTAGGGGGTTCAATGAGCAGTTCTTC
CASSEYKGARGFNEQFF
>TRBV5-1|-|-|TRBJ2-7
TGCGCCAGCAGTTTTGAGGGAAAGGTCTACGAGCAGTACTTC
CASSFEGKVYEQYF
>TRBV6-6|-|-|TRBJ2-7
TGTGCCAGCAGCCCAAGCTCCTACGAGCAGTACTTC
CASSPSSYEQYF
>TRBV11-2|-|-|TRBJ1-2
TGTGCCAGCAGCTTAGCGGGGCTCCCCGCTTTCAAAGCTAACTATGGCTACACCTTC
CASSLAGLPAFKANYGYTF
>TRBV27|TRBD1|-|TRBJ1-5
TGTGCCAGCAGTTTATCAGGGGGCAGGGATCAGCCCCAGCATTTT
CASSLSGGRDQPQHF
>TRBV4-1|TRBD1|-|TRBJ2-6
TGCGCCAGCAGCCAAGATCGACAGGGGGCGCTTGGGGCCAACGTCCTGACTTTC
CASSQDRQGALGANVLTF
>TRBV11-3|TRBD1|once|TRBJ2-7
TGTGCCAGCAGCCGACAGGGGATTGGGTCCGAGCAGTACTTC
CASSRQGIGSEQYF
>TRBV10-2|-|once|TRBJ1-6
TGCGCCAGCAGTGATAGGGGGAATCCCTATAATTCACCCCTCCACTTT
CASSDRGNPYNSPLHF
>TRBV30|TRBD1|few|TRBJ1-6
TGTGCCTGGAGTGTACAAAGGGGACAGGGGAGCTCCTATAATTCACCCCTCCACTTT
CAWSVQRGQGSSYNSPLHF